What follows describes a single TCR beta chain. Assay: immunoSEQ multiplex PCR; the TCRdb copy retains only in-frame clones and omits some. The table records 150,000 to 200,000 clones, roughly 88% of them present only once. Trimming shortened V by 1 base and J by 4 bases, and 8 bases separated the two germline ends. The CDR3 totals 14 residues. Germline CDR1 and CDR2: MGHRA and YSYEKL. This entry comes from a study of control samples from healthy donors and cancer patients. This clonotype was sampled from a woman in her thirties in good health. Sequencing used blood. The chain couples TRBV4-1 to TRBJ2-1; D uncertain. CDR3 DNA sequence: TGCGCCAGCAGCCAAGGATGGGCATACAATGAGCAGTTCTTC. Residues: CASSQGWAYNEQFF.